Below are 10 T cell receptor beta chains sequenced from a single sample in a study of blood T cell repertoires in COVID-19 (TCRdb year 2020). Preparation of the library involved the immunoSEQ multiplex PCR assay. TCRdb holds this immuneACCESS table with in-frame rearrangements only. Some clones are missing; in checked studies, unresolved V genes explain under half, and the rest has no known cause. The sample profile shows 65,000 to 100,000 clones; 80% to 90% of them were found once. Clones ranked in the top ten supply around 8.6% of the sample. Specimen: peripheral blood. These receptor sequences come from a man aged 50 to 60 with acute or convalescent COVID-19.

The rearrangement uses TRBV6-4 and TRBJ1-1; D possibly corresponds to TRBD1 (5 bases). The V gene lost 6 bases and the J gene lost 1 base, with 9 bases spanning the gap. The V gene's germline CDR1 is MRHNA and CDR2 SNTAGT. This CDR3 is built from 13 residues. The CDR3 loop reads CASSPTENTEAFF. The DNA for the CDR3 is TGTGCCAGCAGCCCGACAGAGAACACTGAAGCTTTCTTT.

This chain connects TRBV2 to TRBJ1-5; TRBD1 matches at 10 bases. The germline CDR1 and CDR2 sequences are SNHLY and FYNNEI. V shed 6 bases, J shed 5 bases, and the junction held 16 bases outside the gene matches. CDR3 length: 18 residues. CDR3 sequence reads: CASSGKQQLGTGDQPQHF. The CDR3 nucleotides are TGTGCCAGCAGCGGAAAACAGCAACTCGGGACAGGGGATCAGCCCCAGCATTTT.

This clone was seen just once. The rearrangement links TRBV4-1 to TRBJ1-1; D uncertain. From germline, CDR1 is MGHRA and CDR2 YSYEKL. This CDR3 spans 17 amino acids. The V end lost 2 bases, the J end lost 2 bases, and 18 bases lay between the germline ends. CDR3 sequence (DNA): TGCGCCAGCAGCCAAAGAGACCATTCTAACAGAAACACTGAAGCTTTCTTT. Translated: CASSQRDHSNRNTEAFF.

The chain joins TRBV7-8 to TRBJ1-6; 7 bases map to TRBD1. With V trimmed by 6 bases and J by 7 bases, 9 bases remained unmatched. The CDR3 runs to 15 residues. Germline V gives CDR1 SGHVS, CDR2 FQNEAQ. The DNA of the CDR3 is TGTGCCAGCAGTAGGGGGCAGGGTTCCAATTCACCCCTCCACTTT. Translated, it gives CASSRGQGSNSPLHF.

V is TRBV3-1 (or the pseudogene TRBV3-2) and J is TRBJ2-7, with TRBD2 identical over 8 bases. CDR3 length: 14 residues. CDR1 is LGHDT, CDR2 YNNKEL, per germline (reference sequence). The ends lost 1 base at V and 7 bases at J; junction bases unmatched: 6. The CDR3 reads CASSQVPGGREQYF. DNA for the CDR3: TGTGCCAGCAGCCAAGTGCCGGGGGGGCGAGAGCAGTACTTC.

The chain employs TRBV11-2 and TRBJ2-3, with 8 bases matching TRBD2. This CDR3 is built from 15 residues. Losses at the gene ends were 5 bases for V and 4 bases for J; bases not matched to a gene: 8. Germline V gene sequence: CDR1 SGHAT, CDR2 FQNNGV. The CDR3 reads CASSRSGAVADTQYF. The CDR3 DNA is TGTGCCAGCAGCCGTAGCGGGGCGGTGGCAGATACGCAGTATTTT.

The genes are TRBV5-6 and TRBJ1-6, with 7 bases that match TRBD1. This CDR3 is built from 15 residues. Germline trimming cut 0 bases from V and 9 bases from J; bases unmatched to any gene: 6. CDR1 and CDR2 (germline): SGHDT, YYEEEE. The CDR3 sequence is CASSLARQGRSPLHF. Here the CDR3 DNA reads TGTGCCAGCAGCTTGGCCAGACAGGGCCGTTCACCCCTCCACTTT.

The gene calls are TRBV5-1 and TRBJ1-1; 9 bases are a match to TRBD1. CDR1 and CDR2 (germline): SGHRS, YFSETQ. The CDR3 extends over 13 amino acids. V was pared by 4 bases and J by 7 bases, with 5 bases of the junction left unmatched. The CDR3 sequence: CASSRGTGIEAFF. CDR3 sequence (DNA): TGCGCCAGCAGCCGCGGGACAGGGATTGAAGCTTTCTTT.

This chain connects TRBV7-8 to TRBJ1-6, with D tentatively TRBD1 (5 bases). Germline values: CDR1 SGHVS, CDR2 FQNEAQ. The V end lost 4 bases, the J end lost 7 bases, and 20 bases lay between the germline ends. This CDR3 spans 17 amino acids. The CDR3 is CASSSRQSARGNSPLHF. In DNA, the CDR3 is TGTGCCAGCAGCTCTAGACAGTCCGCGCGGGGGAATTCACCCCTCCACTTT.

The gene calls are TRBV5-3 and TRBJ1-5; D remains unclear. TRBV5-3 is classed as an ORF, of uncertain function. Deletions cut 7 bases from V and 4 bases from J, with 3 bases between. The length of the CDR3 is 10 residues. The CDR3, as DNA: TGTGCCAGACTTAATCAGCCCCAGCATTTT. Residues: CARLNQPQHF.